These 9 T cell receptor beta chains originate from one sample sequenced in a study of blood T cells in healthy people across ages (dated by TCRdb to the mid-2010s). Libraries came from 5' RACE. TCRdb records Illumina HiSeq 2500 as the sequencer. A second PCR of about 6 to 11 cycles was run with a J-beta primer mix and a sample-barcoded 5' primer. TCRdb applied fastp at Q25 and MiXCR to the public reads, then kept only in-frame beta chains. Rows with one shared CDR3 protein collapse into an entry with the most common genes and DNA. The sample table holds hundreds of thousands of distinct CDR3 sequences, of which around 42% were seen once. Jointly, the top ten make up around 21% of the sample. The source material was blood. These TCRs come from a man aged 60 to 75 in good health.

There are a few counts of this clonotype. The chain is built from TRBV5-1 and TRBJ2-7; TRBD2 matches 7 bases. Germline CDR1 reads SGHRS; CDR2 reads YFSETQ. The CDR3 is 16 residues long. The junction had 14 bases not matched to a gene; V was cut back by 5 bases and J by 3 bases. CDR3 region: CASRHAKGGSDYEQYF. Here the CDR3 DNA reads TGCGCCAGCAGACACGCCAAGGGAGGGTCCGACTACGAGCAGTACTTC.

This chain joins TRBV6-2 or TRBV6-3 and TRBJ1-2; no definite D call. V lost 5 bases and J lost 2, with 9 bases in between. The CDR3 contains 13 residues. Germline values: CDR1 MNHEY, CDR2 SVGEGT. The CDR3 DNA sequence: TGTGCCAGCAGTCGGCGGGGAAACTATGGCTACACCTTC. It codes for CASSRRGNYGYTF.

The CDR3 DNA sequence: TGTGCCAGCACAGGGGGCGCAGGGAAGCATCAGCCCCAGCATTTT. This gives the protein CASTGGAGKHQPQHF. The chain is built from TRBV12-3 or TRBV12-4 and TRBJ1-5; 8 nucleotides line up with TRBD1. The CDR3 sequence is 15 residues long. V shed 7 bases, J shed 5 bases, and the junction held 10 bases outside the gene matches.

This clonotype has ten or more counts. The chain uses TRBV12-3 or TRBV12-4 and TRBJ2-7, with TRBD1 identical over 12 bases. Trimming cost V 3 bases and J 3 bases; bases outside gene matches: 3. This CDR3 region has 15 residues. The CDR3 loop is CASSFGTGGSYEQYF. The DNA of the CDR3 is TGTGCCAGCAGTTTCGGGACAGGGGGCAGCTACGAGCAGTACTTC.

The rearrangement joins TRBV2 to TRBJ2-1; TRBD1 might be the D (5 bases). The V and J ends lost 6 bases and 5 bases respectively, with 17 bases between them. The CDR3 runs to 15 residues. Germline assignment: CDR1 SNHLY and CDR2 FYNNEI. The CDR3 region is CASRGRRRIDNEQFF. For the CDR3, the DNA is TGTGCCAGCAGGGGGCGCAGGCGAATTGACAATGAGCAGTTCTTC.

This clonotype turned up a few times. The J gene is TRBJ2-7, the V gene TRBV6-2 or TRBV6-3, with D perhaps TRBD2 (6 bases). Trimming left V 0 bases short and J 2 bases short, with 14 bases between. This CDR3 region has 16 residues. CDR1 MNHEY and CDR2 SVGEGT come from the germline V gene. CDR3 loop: CASSYSIVRGAYEQYF. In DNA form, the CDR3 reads TGTGCCAGCAGTTACTCGATCGTGCGGGGAGCCTACGAGCAGTACTTC.

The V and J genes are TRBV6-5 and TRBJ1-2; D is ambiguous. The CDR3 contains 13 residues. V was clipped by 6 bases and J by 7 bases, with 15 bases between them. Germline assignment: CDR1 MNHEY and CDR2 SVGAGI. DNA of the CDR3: TGTGCCAGCAGCTCCCCCGGGCCCAGTGGCTACACCTTC. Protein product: CASSSPGPSGYTF.

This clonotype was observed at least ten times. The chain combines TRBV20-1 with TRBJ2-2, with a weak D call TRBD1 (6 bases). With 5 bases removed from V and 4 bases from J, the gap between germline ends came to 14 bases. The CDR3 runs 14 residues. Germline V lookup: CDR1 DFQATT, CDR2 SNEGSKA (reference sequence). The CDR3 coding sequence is TGCAGTGCTCACAGGGAACGGAGCACCGGGGAGCTGTTTTTT. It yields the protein CSAHRERSTGELFF.

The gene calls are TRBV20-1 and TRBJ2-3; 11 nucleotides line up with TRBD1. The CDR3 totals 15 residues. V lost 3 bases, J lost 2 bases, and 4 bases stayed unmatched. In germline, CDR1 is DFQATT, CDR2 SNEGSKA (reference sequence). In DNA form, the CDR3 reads TGCAGTGCTAGGGGGGACAGGGGGACCACAGATACGCAGTATTTT. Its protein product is CSARGDRGTTDTQYF.